What follows is one TCR beta chain and its context. Antigen unknown. Time point of the sample: week 35, safety follow-up. Mutant IDH1 20-mer peptide, at 300 ug, made up each vaccine dose, with topical imiquimod. The study gave patients eight vaccinations in weeks 1, 3, 5, 7, 11, 15, 19, 23. The CDR3 totals 13 residues. Losses at the gene ends were 5 bases for V and 7 bases for J; bases not matched to a gene: 6. Germline lookup yields CDR1 SGHVS and CDR2 FQNEAQ. These data are taken from a study of a mutant IDH1 vaccine in newly diagnosed glioma. About the research overall: Treated patients, averaging about 40 years, were around 62% male and about 40% female. Antecedent treatment encompassed radiotherapy, temozolomide, or their combination; the majority received both. In the visit schedule, V12 fell in week 35, while V13 fell in week 47.

Clones were sequenced by immunoSEQ multiplex PCR, and TCRdb holds only the in-frame ones, with some missing. Of 69,000 or so clones in the sample, approximately 86% were seen once. The sample was PBMCs, taken from a glioma patient whose treatment included an IDH1 peptide vaccine. The origin of this receptor is a man aged 25 to 45 with glioma. V gene TRBV7-8 combines with J gene TRBJ2-7, with TRBD1 matching 9 bases. As DNA, the CDR3 is TGTGCCAGCAGCCCGGACAGGGGCGAAGAGCAGTACTTC. Translating it yields CASSPDRGEEQYF.